Presented here are 10 T cell receptor beta chains from one specimen sequenced in a study of blood T cell repertoires in COVID-19. This table comes from immunoSEQ multiplex PCR, and its TCRdb copy is limited to in-frame clones, with some not included. The sample carries about 180,000 clones, 90% recorded once. The source material was peripheral blood. The receptors here all came from a man aged 45 to 65 with acute or convalescent COVID-19.

This rearrangement joins TRBV7-9 to TRBJ1-4; D gene ambiguous. Trimming removed 4 bases from V and 2 bases from J, with 11 bases in between. This CDR3 comprises 15 residues. CDR1 and CDR2 (germline): SEHNR, FQNEAQ (reference sequence). CDR3 residues: CASSWWANTNEKLFF. The CDR3 bases are TGTGCCAGCAGCTGGTGGGCGAATACTAATGAAAAACTGTTTTTT.

The table lists this clone with a count of one. The chain recombines TRBV27 with TRBJ2-2, with D tentatively TRBD1 (6 bases). In germline, CDR1 is MNHEY, CDR2 SMNVEV (reference sequence). The CDR3 is made up of 16 amino acids. V was clipped by 1 base and J by 4 bases, with 13 bases between them. The CDR3 reads CASSLLAGAGTGELFF. CDR3 DNA sequence: TGTGCCAGCAGTTTATTGGCAGGGGCAGGCACCGGGGAGCTGTTTTTT.

This chain uses TRBV14 with TRBJ2-2; the D gene is possibly TRBD2 (6 bases). This CDR3 spans 15 amino acids. CDR1 is SGHDN and CDR2 is FVKESK in the germline V gene. Between the trimmed V and J ends, which lost 1 base and 7 bases, there was a span of 13 bases. CDR3 residues: CASSQAGLIDGELFF. The CDR3 DNA is TGTGCCAGCAGCCAAGCGGGACTCATTGACGGGGAGCTGTTTTTT.

The gene calls are TRBV10-3 and TRBJ1-2, with a weak D call TRBD1 (5 bases). Trimming cost V 2 bases and J 4 bases, with 8 bases left between them. CDR1 and CDR2 (germline): ENHRY, SYGVKD. The CDR3 contains 13 residues. The CDR3 sequence: CAISERGTYGYTF. The CDR3 nucleotides read TGTGCCATCAGTGAGCGGGGGACCTATGGCTACACCTTC.

The CDR3 here is CSVEGSDTNTDTQYF. The CDR3 nucleotides are TGCAGCGTTGAGGGTAGCGACACAAACACAGATACGCAGTATTTT. The V gene is TRBV29-1, the J gene TRBJ2-3, with D possibly TRBD2 on 5 matching bases. Germline assignment: CDR1 SQVTM and CDR2 ANQGSEA. Trimming shortened V by 3 bases and J by 2 bases, and 15 bases separated the two germline ends. This CDR3 contains 15 residues.

The chain uses TRBV11-2 and TRBJ2-2, with TRBD1 identical over 7 bases. CDR3 length equals 15 residues. After removal of 1 base from V and 5 bases from J, the junction contained 4 bases not matched to a gene. Germline loops: CDR1 SGHAT, CDR2 FQNNGV. The CDR3 is CASSLGGGDTGELFF. The CDR3 region has the DNA TGTGCCAGCAGCTTAGGAGGGGGCGATACCGGGGAGCTGTTTTTT.

CDR3 sequence: CASSLFLGQDGNTIYF. The DNA for the CDR3 is TGTGCCAGCAGCTTATTCCTGGGACAGGATGGAAACACCATATATTTT. The chain has TRBV7-8 and TRBJ1-3; 8 bases line up with TRBD1. The CDR3 loop spans 16 amino acids. The germline CDR1 and CDR2 sequences are SGHVS and FQNEAQ. After removal of 2 bases from V and 3 bases from J, the junction contained 6 bases not matched to a gene.

The chain links TRBV7-9 to TRBJ1-2; D not certain. The CDR3 spans 15 residues. Between the trimmed V and J ends, which lost 3 bases and 2 bases, there was a span of 13 bases. Germline V gives CDR1 SEHNR, CDR2 FQNEAQ (reference sequence). As DNA, the CDR3 is TGTGCCAGCAGCTTCTCGGTGATAAGCAACTATGGCTACACCTTC. It translates to CASSFSVISNYGYTF. Using reference TRBV7-9 and TRBJ1-2 for the parts outside the CDR3, the full variable domain is DTGVSQNPRHKITKRGQNVTFRCDPISEHNRLYWYRQTLGQGPEFLTYFQNEAQLEKSRLLSDRFSAERPKGSFSTLEIQRTEQGDSAMYLCASSFSVISNYGYTFGSGTRLTVV.

CDR3 amino acids: CASKPGQGFQETQYF. In DNA form, the CDR3 reads TGTGCCAGCAAACCGGGACAGGGGTTCCAAGAGACCCAGTACTTC. V usage is TRBV28 and J usage is TRBJ2-5; 10 bases map to TRBD1. From germline, CDR1 is MDHEN and CDR2 SYDVKM. After removal of 7 bases from V and 1 base from J, the junction contained 6 bases not matched to a gene. This CDR3 is built from 15 residues.

CDR3 sequence (DNA): TGTGCCAGCAGTTTCCGGGAGGGCGAGCAGTACTTC. Translating gives CASSFREGEQYF. The chain has TRBV27 and TRBJ2-7; the match to TRBD2 covers 8 bases. The CDR3 is 12 amino acids. The ends lost 3 bases at V and 6 bases at J; junction bases unmatched: 1. Germline CDR1 and CDR2: MNHEY and SMNVEV (reference sequence).